This passage covers 17 T cell receptor beta chains from one sample sequenced in a study of cytomegalovirus exposure and HLA in healthy donors. The PCR contained 60 Vbeta and 13 Jbeta primers. The assay was immunoSEQ multiplex PCR, and TCRdb's table has in-frame clones only and misses some. The sample records about 190,000 clones, 87% being singletons. Source material: PBMCs. These receptors all come from a man aged 25-45 years in good health and CMV-seronegative.

The chain recombines TRBV28 with TRBJ2-6; D is perhaps TRBD2 (5 bases). V lost 5 bases and J 2 bases, leaving 7 bases between the germline ends. Per germline, CDR1 MDHEN and CDR2 SYDVKM. The CDR3 is 14 amino acids. The CDR3 here is CASSLEAGANVLTF. CDR3 nucleotide sequence: TGTGCCAGCAGTCTGGAGGCTGGGGCCAACGTCCTGACTTTC. Full variable domain (rest looked up from reference TRBV28 and TRBJ2-6): DVKVTQSSRYLVKRTGEKVFLECVQDMDHENMFWYRQDPGLGLRLIYFSYDVKMKEKGDIPEGYSVSREKKERFSLILESASTNQTSMYLCASSLEAGANVLTFGAGSRLTVL.

DNA of the CDR3: TGTGCCAGCTCATCCGCAGGGGCCCGGGAGACCCAGTACTTC. Translating gives CASSSAGARETQYF. The V call is TRBV18, the J call TRBJ2-5; D might be TRBD1 (6 bases). Trimming shortened V by 5 bases and J by 5 bases, and 15 bases separated the two germline ends. The CDR3 contains 14 residues. The germline gives CDR1 KGHSH, CDR2 LQKENI.

Concerning this clone itself: One end of the junction does not line up with germline, which may come from a read error. This rearrangement joins TRBV7-2 to TRBJ2-1; TRBD2 aligns across 8 bases. The V gene's germline CDR1 is SGHTA and CDR2 FQGNSA. This CDR3 has 13 residues. Here the CDR3 DNA reads TGTGCCAGCCGCTTGGCGGGGGGAAAAGAGCAGTTCTTC. The encoded protein is CASRLAGGKEQFF.

The V call is TRBV15, the J call TRBJ1-3; maybe TRBD1 (6 bases). There are 14 residues in the CDR3. Between the trimmed V and J ends, which lost 0 bases and 8 bases, there was a span of 11 bases. CDR1 is LNHNV, CDR2 YYDKDF, per germline (reference sequence). The CDR3 DNA is TGTGCCACCAGCAGAGACCAGGGGTCGGACACCATATATTTT. Its protein product is CATSRDQGSDTIYF.

In its sample, this clone was seen a few times. The rearrangement uses TRBV27 and TRBJ2-1; the D gene is possibly TRBD2 (6 bases). With 7 bases removed from V and 7 bases from J, the gap between germline ends came to 17 bases. Germline V gives CDR1 MNHEY, CDR2 SMNVEV (reference sequence). This CDR3 has 14 residues. The CDR3 sequence: CASTPGGVGNEQFF. In DNA, the CDR3 is TGTGCCAGCACCCCCGGGGGAGTAGGTAATGAGCAGTTCTTC.

V is TRBV10-3 and J is TRBJ1-1; D gene uncertain. V lost 6 bases, J lost 4 bases, and 12 bases lay in between. This CDR3 has 13 amino acids. From germline, CDR1 is ENHRY and CDR2 SYGVKD. As DNA, the CDR3 is TGTGCCATCAGGCCCACCAGTGGCACTGAAGCTTTCTTT. It encodes CAIRPTSGTEAFF.

This rearrangement joins TRBV6-5 to TRBJ2-6; D may be TRBD2 (5 bases). Germline V gene sequence: CDR1 MNHEY, CDR2 SVGAGI. V dropped 8 bases and J dropped 3 bases, with 8 bases sitting between them. The CDR3 extends over 13 amino acids. The CDR3 region has the DNA TGTGCCAGCGGAGGTCTTGGGGCCAACGTCCTGACTTTC. The encoded protein is CASGGLGANVLTF.

J is TRBJ2-2 and V is TRBV29-1; TRBD2 might be the D (6 bases). V lost 5 bases to trimming and J lost 6 bases, with 13 bases between them. The CDR3 has 13 amino acids. Per the germline V gene, CDR1 is SQVTM and CDR2 is ANQGSEA. CDR3 nucleotide sequence: TGCAGCGTTACGGCCGGGGAGGCCGGGGAGCTGTTTTTT. It yields the protein CSVTAGEAGELFF.

The chain uses TRBV5-1 and TRBJ1-1; perhaps TRBD1 as D (6 bases). This CDR3 has 13 residues. V was trimmed by 2 bases and J by 7 bases, leaving 12 bases between them. Germline assignment: CDR1 SGHRS and CDR2 YFSETQ. CDR3 coding DNA: TGCGCCAGCAGCTTAGCGGGGGCTATTGAAGCTTTCTTT. It codes for CASSLAGAIEAFF.

The J gene is TRBJ2-5, the V gene TRBV7-9; D call uncertain. V shed 5 bases and J shed 5 bases, with 12 bases lying between them. This CDR3 has 13 residues. CDR1 and CDR2 from the germline V gene are SEHNR and FQNEAQ (reference sequence). CDR3 protein: CASSQRDGETQYF. CDR3 DNA sequence: TGTGCCAGCAGCCAAAGAGACGGGGAGACCCAGTACTTC.

The rearrangement links TRBV27 to TRBJ2-3; TRBD2 matches 7 bases. Germline V lookup: CDR1 MNHEY, CDR2 SMNVEV (reference sequence). The J segment lost 6 bases and the V segment lost 7 bases, leaving 13 bases of the junction unmatched. The CDR3 is 15 residues long. CDR3 loop: CASKSMGGRGDTQYF. CDR3 DNA sequence: TGTGCCAGCAAGTCAATGGGCGGGAGAGGTGATACGCAGTATTTT.

The chain joins TRBV5-4 to TRBJ2-7, with a weak D call TRBD1 (5 bases). The CDR3 loop spans 13 amino acids. CDR1 is SGHNT and CDR2 is YYREEE in the germline V gene (reference sequence). V lost 5 bases, J lost 5 bases, and 14 bases lay in between. The DNA for the CDR3 is TGTGCCAGCAGGGACACCCCCGGCGACGAGCAGTACTTC. It is translated as CASRDTPGDEQYF.

The genes are TRBV7-9 and TRBJ1-1; the match to TRBD1 covers 9 bases. The CDR3 is 16 amino acids. Germline V lookup: CDR1 SEHNR, CDR2 FQNEAQ (reference sequence). After removal of 2 bases from V and 2 bases from J, the junction contained 6 bases not matched to a gene. In nucleotides, the CDR3 is TGTGCCAGCAGCTTATTCGGGACAGGGCCAAACACTGAAGCTTTCTTT. Amino acid sequence: CASSLFGTGPNTEAFF.

This chain connects TRBV30 to TRBJ2-1; D is uncertain. The CDR3 loop spans 13 amino acids. Germline loops: CDR1 GTSNPN, CDR2 SVGIG (reference sequence). V lost 0 bases, J lost 8 bases, and 11 bases lay in between. In DNA, the CDR3 is TGTGCCTGGAGTGTGGGCCTCAGCTATGAGCAGTTCTTC. Translating gives CAWSVGLSYEQFF.

The chain recombines TRBV28 with TRBJ2-1; 11 nucleotides line up with TRBD2. Germline trimming cut 8 bases from V and 1 base from J; bases unmatched to any gene: 25. The CDR3 spans 22 residues. CDR1 is MDHEN and CDR2 is SYDVKM in the germline V gene. CDR3 coding DNA: TGTGCCAGCGTCGAAACGGGGCTAGCGGGAGGCTTGGGTAAGGTTTCCTACAATGAGCAGTTCTTC. This encodes CASVETGLAGGLGKVSYNEQFF.

This chain links TRBV5-1 with TRBJ2-7; 7 nucleotides line up with TRBD1. CDR1 is SGHRS, CDR2 YFSETQ, per germline. The CDR3 has 19 residues. With 0 bases clipped from V and 2 bases from J, the junction kept 17 bases outside the gene matches. The CDR3 DNA reads TGCGCCAGCAGCTTGGCGACTTCCCGGGACAGCCCTTTAACCTACGAGCAGTACTTC. This sequence encodes CASSLATSRDSPLTYEQYF.

The CDR3 bases are TGTGCCAGTAGGTGGGGGGGGAGCACTGAAGCTTTCTTT. Its translation is CASRWGGSTEAFF. The chain recombines TRBV19 with TRBJ1-1; tentative D call: TRBD1 (5 bases). Germline V gene sequence: CDR1 LNHDA, CDR2 SQIVND (reference sequence). Trimming pared 6 bases from V and 4 bases from J, leaving 12 bases between. CDR3 size: 13 residues.